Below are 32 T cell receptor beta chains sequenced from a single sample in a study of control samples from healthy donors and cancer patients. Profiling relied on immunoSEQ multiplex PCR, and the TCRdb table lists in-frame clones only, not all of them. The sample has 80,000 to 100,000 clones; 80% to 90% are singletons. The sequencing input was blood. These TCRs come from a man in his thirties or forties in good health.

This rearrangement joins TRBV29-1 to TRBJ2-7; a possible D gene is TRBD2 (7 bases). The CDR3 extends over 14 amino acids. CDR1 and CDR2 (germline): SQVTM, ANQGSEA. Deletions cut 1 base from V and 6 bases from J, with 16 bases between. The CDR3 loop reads CSVEVSRRGAEQYF. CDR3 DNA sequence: TGCAGCGTTGAAGTTTCTCGTCGGGGGGCCGAGCAGTACTTC.

CDR3 in DNA: TGTGCCAGCCAGGGTACCGGGGCCAACGTCCTGACTTTC. As protein: CASQGTGANVLTF. The rearrangement joins TRBV13 to TRBJ2-6; D is possibly TRBD1 (5 bases). CDR1 and CDR2 from the germline V gene are PRHDT and FYEKMQ (reference sequence). CDR3 length equals 13 residues. The V and J ends lost 8 bases and 4 bases respectively, with 9 bases between them. Filled out from reference TRBV13 and TRBJ2-6, the complete variable domain reads AAGVIQSPRHLIKEKRETATLKCYPIPRHDTVYWYQQGPGQDPQFLISFYEKMQSDKGSIPDRFSAQQFSDYHSELNMSSLELGDSALYFCASQGTGANVLTFGAGSRLTVL.

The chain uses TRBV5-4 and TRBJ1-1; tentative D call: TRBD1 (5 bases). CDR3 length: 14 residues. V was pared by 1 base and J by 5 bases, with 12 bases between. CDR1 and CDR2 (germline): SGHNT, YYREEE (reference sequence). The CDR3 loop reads CASSLYQGRTEAFF. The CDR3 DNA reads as TGTGCCAGCAGCTTGTATCAGGGTAGGACTGAAGCTTTCTTT.

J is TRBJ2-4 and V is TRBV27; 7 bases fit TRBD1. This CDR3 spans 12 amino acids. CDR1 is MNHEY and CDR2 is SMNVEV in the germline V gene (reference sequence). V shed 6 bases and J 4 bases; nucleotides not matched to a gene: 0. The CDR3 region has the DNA TGTGCCAGCAGGGGACAGAAAAACATTCAGTACTTC. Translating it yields CASRGQKNIQYF.

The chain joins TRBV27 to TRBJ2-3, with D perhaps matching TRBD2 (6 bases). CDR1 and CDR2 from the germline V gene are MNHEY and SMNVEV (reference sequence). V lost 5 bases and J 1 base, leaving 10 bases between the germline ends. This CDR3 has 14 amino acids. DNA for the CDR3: TGTGCCAGCAGTAAGTGGGAGGGCACAGATACGCAGTATTTT. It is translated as CASSKWEGTDTQYF.

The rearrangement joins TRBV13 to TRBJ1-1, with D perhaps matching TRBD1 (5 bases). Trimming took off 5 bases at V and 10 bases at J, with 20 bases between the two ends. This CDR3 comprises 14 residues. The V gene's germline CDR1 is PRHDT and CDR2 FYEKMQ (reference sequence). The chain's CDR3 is CASSPGQGEVGAFF. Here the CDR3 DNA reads TGTGCCAGCAGCCCCGGGCAGGGCGAAGTGGGAGCTTTCTTT. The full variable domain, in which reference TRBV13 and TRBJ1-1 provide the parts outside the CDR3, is AAGVIQSPRHLIKEKRETATLKCYPIPRHDTVYWYQQGPGQDPQFLISFYEKMQSDKGSIPDRFSAQQFSDYHSELNMSSLELGDSALYFCASSPGQGEVGAFFGQGTRLTVV.

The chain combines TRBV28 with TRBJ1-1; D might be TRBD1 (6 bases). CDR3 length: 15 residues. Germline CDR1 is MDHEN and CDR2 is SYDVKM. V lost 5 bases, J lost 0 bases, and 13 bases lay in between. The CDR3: CASSTQDRLNTEAFF. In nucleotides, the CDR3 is TGTGCCAGCAGTACCCAGGACAGATTGAACACTGAAGCTTTCTTT. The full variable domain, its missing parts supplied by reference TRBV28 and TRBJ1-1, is DVKVTQSSRYLVKRTGEKVFLECVQDMDHENMFWYRQDPGLGLRLIYFSYDVKMKEKGDIPEGYSVSREKKERFSLILESASTNQTSMYLCASSTQDRLNTEAFFGQGTRLTVV.

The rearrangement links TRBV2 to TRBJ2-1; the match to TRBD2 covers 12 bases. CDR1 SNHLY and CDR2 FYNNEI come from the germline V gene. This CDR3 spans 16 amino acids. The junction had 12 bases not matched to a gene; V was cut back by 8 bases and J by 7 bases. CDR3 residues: CASLRLAGASRNEQFF. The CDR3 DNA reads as TGTGCCAGCCTTAGACTAGCGGGAGCGAGTCGTAATGAGCAGTTCTTC.

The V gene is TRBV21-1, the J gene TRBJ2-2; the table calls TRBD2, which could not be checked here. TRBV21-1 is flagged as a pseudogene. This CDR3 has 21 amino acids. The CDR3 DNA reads TGTGCCAGCAGCAAAGTGGGGGGGGAAAGCGAGCCCTTCGCGAACACCGGGGAGCTGTTTTTT. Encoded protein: CASSKVGGESEPFANTGELFF.

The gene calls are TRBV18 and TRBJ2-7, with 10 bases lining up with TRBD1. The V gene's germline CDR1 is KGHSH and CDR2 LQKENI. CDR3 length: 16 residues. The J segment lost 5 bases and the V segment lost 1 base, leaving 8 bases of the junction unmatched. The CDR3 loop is CASSPRLGQGDHEQYF. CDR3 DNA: TGTGCCAGCTCACCACGTTTAGGACAGGGGGACCACGAGCAGTACTTC.

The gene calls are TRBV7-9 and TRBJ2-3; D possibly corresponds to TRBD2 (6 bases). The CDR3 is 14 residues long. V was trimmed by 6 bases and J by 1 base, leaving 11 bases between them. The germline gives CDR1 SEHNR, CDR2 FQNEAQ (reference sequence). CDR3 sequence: CASSPGLRTDTQYF. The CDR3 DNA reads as TGTGCCAGCAGTCCGGGACTCCGCACAGATACGCAGTATTTT. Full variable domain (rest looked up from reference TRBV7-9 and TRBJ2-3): DTGVSQNPRHKITKRGQNVTFRCDPISEHNRLYWYRQTLGQGPEFLTYFQNEAQLEKSRLLSDRFSAERPKGSFSTLEIQRTEQGDSAMYLCASSPGLRTDTQYFGPGTRLTVL.

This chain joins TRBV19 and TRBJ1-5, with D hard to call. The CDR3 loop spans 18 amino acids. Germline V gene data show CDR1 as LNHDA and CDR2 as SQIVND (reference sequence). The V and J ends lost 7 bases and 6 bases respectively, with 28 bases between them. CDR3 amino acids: CASNGIGLGKGIVQPQHF. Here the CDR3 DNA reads TGTGCCAGTAACGGTATCGGCTTAGGGAAGGGTATCGTTCAGCCCCAGCATTTT.

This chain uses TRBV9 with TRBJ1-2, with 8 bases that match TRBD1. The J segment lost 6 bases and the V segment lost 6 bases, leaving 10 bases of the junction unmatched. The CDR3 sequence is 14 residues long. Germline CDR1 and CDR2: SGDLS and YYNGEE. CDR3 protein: CASTEGRGLNGYTF. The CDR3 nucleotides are TGTGCCAGCACCGAAGGCAGGGGGCTTAATGGCTACACCTTC.

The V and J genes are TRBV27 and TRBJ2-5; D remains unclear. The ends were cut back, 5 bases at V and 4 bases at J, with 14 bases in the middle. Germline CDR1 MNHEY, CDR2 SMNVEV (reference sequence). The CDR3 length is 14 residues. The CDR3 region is CASSPTPVGETQYF. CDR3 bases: TGTGCCAGCAGTCCTACCCCAGTGGGAGAGACCCAGTACTTC.

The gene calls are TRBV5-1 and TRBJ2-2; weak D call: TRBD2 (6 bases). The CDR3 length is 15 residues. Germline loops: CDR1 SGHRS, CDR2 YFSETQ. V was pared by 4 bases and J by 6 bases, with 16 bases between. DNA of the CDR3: TGCGCCAGCAGCGGAGGGCGAGGCGGCCCCGGGGAGCTGTTTTTT. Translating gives CASSGGRGGPGELFF.

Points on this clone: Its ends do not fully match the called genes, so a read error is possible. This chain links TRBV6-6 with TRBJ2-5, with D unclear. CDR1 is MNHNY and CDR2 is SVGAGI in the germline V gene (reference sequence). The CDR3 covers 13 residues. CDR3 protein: CASSHSPGATQYF. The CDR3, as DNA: TGTGCCAGCAGTCACTCACCGGGTGCGACCCAGTACTTC.

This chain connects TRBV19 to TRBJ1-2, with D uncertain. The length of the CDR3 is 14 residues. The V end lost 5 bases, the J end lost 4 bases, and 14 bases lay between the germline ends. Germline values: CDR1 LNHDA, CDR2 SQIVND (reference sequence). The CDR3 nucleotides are TGTGCCAGTAGTTATGGGGATCACAGCTATGGCTACACCTTC. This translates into CASSYGDHSYGYTF.

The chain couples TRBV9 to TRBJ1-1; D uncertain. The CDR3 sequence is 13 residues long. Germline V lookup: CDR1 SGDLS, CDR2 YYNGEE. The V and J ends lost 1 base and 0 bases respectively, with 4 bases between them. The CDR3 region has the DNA TGTGCCAGCAGCGTACATATGAACACTGAAGCTTTCTTT. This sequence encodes CASSVHMNTEAFF.

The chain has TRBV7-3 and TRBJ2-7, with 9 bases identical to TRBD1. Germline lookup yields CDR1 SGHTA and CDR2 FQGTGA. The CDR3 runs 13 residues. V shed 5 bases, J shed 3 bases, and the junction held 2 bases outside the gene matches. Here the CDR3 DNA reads TGTGCCAGCAGCCTGGACAGGGGCTACGAGCAGTACTTC. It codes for CASSLDRGYEQYF.

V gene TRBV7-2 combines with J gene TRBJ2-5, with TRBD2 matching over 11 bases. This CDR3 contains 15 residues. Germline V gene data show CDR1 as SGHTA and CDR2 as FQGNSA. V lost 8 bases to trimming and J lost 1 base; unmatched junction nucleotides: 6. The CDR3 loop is CASSWTSGFQETQYF. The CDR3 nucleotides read TGTGCCAGCTCCTGGACTAGCGGGTTCCAAGAGACCCAGTACTTC.

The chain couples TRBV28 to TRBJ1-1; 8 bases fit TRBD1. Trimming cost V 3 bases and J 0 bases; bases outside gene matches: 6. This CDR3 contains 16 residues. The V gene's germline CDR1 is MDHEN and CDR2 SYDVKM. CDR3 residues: CASSFGQGLMNTEAFF. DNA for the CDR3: TGTGCCAGCAGTTTCGGACAGGGTCTGATGAACACTGAAGCTTTCTTT.

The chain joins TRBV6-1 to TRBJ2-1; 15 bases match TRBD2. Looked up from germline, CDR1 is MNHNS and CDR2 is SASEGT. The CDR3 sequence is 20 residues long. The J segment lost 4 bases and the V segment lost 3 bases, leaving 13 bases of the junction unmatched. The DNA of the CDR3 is TGTGCCAGCAGTGAGGCCGGACTAGCGGGAGGGCCCCTCCTGTACAATGAGCAGTTCTTC. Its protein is CASSEAGLAGGPLLYNEQFF.

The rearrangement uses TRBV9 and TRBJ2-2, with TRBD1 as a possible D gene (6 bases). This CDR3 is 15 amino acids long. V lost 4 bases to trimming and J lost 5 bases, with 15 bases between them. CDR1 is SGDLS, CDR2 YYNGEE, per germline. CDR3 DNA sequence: TGTGCCAGCAGCCGGGGACACACTGAAACCGGGGAGCTGTTTTTT. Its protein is CASSRGHTETGELFF.

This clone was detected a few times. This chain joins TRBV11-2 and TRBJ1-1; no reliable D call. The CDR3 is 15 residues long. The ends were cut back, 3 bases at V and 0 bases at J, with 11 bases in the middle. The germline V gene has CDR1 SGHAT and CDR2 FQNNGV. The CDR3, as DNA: TGTGCCAGCAGCTTTTCCGGCCCCTTGAACACTGAAGCTTTCTTT. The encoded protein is CASSFSGPLNTEAFF.

CDR3 bases: TGTGCCAGCACTCCGACTAATTACCTCACAGATACGCAGTATTTT. Its translation: CASTPTNYLTDTQYF. The V gene is TRBV27, the J gene TRBJ2-3; a possible D gene is TRBD2 (5 bases). The CDR3 is made up of 15 amino acids. From germline, CDR1 is MNHEY and CDR2 SMNVEV (reference sequence). The V gene lost 7 bases and the J gene lost 2 bases, with 16 bases spanning the gap.

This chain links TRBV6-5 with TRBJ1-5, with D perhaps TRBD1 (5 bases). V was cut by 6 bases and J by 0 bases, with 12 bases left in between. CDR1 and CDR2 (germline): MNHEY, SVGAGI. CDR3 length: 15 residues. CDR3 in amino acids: CASSPTAYSNQPQHF. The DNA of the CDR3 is TGTGCCAGCAGCCCGACAGCTTATAGCAATCAGCCCCAGCATTTT.

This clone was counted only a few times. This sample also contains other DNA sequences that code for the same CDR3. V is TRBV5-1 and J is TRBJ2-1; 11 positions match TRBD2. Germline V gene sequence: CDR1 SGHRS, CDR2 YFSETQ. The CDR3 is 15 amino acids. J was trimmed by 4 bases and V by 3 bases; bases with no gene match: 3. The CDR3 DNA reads TGCGCCAGCAGCTCCGGGACTAGCGGATACAATGAGCAGTTCTTC. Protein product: CASSSGTSGYNEQFF. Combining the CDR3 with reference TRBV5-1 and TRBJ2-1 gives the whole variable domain KAGVTQTPRYLIKTRGQQVTLSCSPISGHRSVSWYQQTPGQGLQFLFEYFSETQRNKGNFPGRFSGRQFSNSRSEMNVSTLELGDSALYLCASSSGTSGYNEQFFGPGTRLTVL.

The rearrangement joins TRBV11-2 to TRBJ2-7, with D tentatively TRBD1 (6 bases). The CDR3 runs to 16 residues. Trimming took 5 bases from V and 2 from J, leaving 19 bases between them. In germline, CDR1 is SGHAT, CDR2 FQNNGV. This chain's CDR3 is CASSPQLDRAAYEQYF. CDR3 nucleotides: TGTGCCAGCAGCCCTCAACTGGACAGAGCTGCCTACGAGCAGTACTTC.

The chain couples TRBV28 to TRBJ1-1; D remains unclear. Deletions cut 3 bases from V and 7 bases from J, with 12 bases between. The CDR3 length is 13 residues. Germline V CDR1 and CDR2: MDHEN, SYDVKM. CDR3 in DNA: TGTGCCAGCAGTTTCCTGACCGGGTTTGAAGCTTTCTTT. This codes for CASSFLTGFEAFF.

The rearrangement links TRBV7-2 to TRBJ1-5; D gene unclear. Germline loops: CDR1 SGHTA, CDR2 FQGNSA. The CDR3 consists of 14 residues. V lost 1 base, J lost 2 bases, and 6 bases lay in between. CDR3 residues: CASSLVSRNQPQHF. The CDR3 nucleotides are TGTGCCAGCAGCTTAGTGTCCCGCAATCAGCCCCAGCATTTT.

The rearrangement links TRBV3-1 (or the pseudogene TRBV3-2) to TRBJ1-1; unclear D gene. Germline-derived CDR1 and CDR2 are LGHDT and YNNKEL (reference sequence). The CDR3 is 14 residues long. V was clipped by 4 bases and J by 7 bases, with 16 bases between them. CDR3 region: CASSPGGVPIEAFF. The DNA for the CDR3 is TGTGCCAGCAGCCCGGGTGGGGTACCCATTGAAGCTTTCTTT.

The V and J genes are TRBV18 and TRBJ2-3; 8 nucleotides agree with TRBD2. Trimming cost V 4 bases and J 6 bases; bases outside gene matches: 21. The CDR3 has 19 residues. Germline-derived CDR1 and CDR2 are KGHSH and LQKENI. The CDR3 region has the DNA TGTGCCAGCTCACTTCTCGGGCAGTTGGGACTAGATCTTTCGGATACGCAGTATTTT. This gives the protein CASSLLGQLGLDLSDTQYF.